A single sample gave rise to the 8 T cell receptor beta chains below, sequenced in a study of T cells in Graves' hyperthyroidism and ophthalmopathy. RNA transcripts yielded amplified TCR beta CDR3 regions. First-round RT-PCR targeting the TCR CDR3 was performed with the HTBI primer set. In TCRdb, the multiplex PCR reads were re-called with MiXCR into one record per CDR3 protein. The table lists 300,000 or so distinct CDR3 sequences, approximately 18% of them singletons. Sequencing was carried out using blood. The receptors were gathered from a woman between 45 and 65 years old with Graves' hyperthyroidism.

Ten or more counts support this clonotype. The chain has TRBV7-3 and TRBJ1-1, with D possibly matching TRBD1 (6 bases). The germline V gene encodes CDR1 SGHTA and CDR2 FQGTGA. V was trimmed by 3 bases and J by 4 bases, leaving 9 bases between them. This CDR3 contains 13 residues. CDR3 sequence reads: CASSLDSFTEAFF. The CDR3 coding sequence is TGTGCCAGCAGCTTGGACAGCTTCACTGAAGCTTTCTTT.

The chain has TRBV10-3 and TRBJ1-1; D perhaps matches TRBD1 (6 bases). Germline V gives CDR1 ENHRY, CDR2 SYGVKD. The CDR3 is made up of 13 amino acids. Trimming removed 6 bases from V and 3 bases from J, with 11 bases in between. CDR3 nucleotide sequence: TGTGCCATCAGACAACAGGGTCACACTGAAGCTTTCTTT. This sequence encodes CAIRQQGHTEAFF.

The chain employs TRBV4-1 and TRBJ1-2; D possibly corresponds to TRBD1 (5 bases). Trimming pared 3 bases from V and 4 bases from J, leaving 9 bases between. Germline CDR1 and CDR2: MGHRA and YSYEKL. The CDR3 consists of 13 residues. The CDR3 nucleotides are TGCGCCAGCAGCCAGGTGGGGGTCTATGGCTACACCTTC. It translates to CASSQVGVYGYTF.

This chain uses TRBV10-1 with TRBJ1-4; the D gene is possibly TRBD1 (6 bases). V shed 8 bases and J shed 5 bases, with 9 bases lying between them. The CDR3 contains 12 residues. CDR1 is WNHNN and CDR2 is SYGVQD in the germline V gene (reference sequence). The CDR3 DNA reads TGCGCCAGCGGCGACAGGAATGAAAAACTGTTTTTT. This encodes CASGDRNEKLFF.

This clonotype came up many times. The chain joins TRBV9 to TRBJ1-1; D ambiguous. The CDR3 is made up of 13 amino acids. Germline V CDR1 and CDR2: SGDLS, YYNGEE. The V and J ends lost 0 bases and 3 bases respectively, with 6 bases between them. CDR3 in DNA: TGTGCCAGCAGCGTAGTTGAGGACACTGAAGCTTTCTTT. Protein product: CASSVVEDTEAFF.

The table lists this clonotype with a few counts. The chain is built from TRBV10-3 and TRBJ2-1, with TRBD2 matching over 8 bases. Germline lookup yields CDR1 ENHRY and CDR2 SYGVKD. J was trimmed by 1 base and V by 3 bases; bases with no gene match: 2. The CDR3 length is 15 residues. The CDR3 DNA reads as TGTGCCATCAGTGAATTAGCGGGATCCTACAATGAGCAGTTCTTC. It encodes CAISELAGSYNEQFF.

This clonotype was detected ten times or more. V gene TRBV7-3 combines with J gene TRBJ1-1; D is possibly TRBD1 (6 bases). There are 14 residues in the CDR3. Germline CDR1 is SGHTA and CDR2 is FQGTGA. V was trimmed by 5 bases and J by 2 bases, leaving 12 bases between them. CDR3 nucleotides: TGTGCCAGCAGCAAAAACAGGGATAACACTGAAGCTTTCTTT. Translating gives CASSKNRDNTEAFF.

This clonotype appeared many times. The chain uses TRBV5-1 and TRBJ2-3, with no clear D. Trimming stripped 4 bases from V and 5 bases from J, with 14 bases between. The germline V gene encodes CDR1 SGHRS and CDR2 YFSETQ. The CDR3 runs 14 residues. The CDR3: CASSPYHLGDTQYF. The CDR3 nucleotides are TGCGCCAGCAGCCCGTACCATCTGGGAGATACGCAGTATTTT.